This T cell receptor beta chain was recorded in a study of beta chain features in type 1 diabetes. Turning to the study itself: Over all samples combined, about 99,000,000 sorted cells were examined.

Heparinised blood was drawn once per donor, averaging around 120 mL. Stem cell-like memory, regulatory, central memory and naive CD4+ cells were sorted via CD45RO/CCR7/CD25/CD127/CD95/CD27. The germline CDR1 and CDR2 sequences are SGHRS and YFSETQ. Trimming took off 4 bases at V and 8 bases at J, with 22 bases between the two ends. This CDR3 contains 15 residues. The sample holds a few counts of this clone. What was sequenced were expressed TCRB transcripts, since all of the isolated RNA had been reverse transcribed. Clones were sequenced by immunoSEQ multiplex PCR, and TCRdb holds only the in-frame ones, with some missing. The repertoire consists of 400,000 to 500,000 clones, with more than 11% occurring once and the leading ten covering about 0.04%.

The source of this sequence is a man younger than 40 in good health. Input material: naive CD4+ T cells from blood. The chain is built from TRBV5-1 and TRBJ2-7; possible D gene TRBD2, 6 bases. The CDR3 loop reads CASSPGLDGGVKQYF. The CDR3 nucleotides read TGCGCCAGCAGCCCGGGACTGGACGGAGGTGTGAAGCAGTACTTC.